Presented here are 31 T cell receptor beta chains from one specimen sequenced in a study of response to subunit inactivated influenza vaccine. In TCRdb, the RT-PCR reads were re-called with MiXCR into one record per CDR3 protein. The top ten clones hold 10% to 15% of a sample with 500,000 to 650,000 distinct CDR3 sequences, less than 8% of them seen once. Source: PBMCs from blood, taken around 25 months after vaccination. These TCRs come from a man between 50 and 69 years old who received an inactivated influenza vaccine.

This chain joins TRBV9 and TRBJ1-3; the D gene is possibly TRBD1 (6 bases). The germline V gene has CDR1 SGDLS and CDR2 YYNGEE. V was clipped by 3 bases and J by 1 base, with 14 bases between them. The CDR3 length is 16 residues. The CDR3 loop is CASSAGGGTSGNTIYF. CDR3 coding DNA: TGTGCCAGCAGCGCCGGCGGAGGGACATCTGGAAACACCATATATTTT.

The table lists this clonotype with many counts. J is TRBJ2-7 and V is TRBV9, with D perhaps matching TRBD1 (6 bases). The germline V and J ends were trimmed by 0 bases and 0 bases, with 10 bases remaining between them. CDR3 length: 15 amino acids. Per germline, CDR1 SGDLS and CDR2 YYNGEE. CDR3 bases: TGTGCCAGCAGCGTAGGCGGACAGAACTCCTACGAGCAGTACTTC. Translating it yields CASSVGGQNSYEQYF.

CDR3 residues: CASRVQLAGGPETQYF. The CDR3 nucleotides read TGTGCCAGCAGAGTGCAACTAGCGGGAGGGCCAGAGACCCAGTACTTC. The chain employs TRBV6-1 and TRBJ2-5, with 13 bases that match TRBD2. The CDR3 consists of 16 residues. CDR1 and CDR2 (germline): MNHNS, SASEGT. The V and J ends lost 6 bases and 4 bases, in that order; junction bases with no gene match: 8.

Written as DNA, the CDR3 is TGTGCCAGCAGTTACAACAGCGGGGAAGCTTTCTTT. Translated: CASSYNSGEAFF. The J gene is TRBJ1-1, the V gene TRBV6-2 or TRBV6-3; D is unresolved. V lost 2 bases, J lost 8 bases, and 9 bases lay in between. This CDR3 is built from 12 residues. The germline V gene encodes CDR1 MNHEY and CDR2 SVGEGT.

The chain's CDR3 is CAISRERGPGQTQYF. The CDR3 coding sequence is TGTGCCATCAGCCGGGAACGGGGGCCCGGACAGACCCAGTACTTC. The genes are TRBV10-3 and TRBJ2-5; D is perhaps TRBD1 or TRBD2 (6 bases each). Trimming left V 6 bases short and J 6 bases short, with 20 bases between. CDR3 length: 15 residues. Germline CDR1 ENHRY, CDR2 SYGVKD.

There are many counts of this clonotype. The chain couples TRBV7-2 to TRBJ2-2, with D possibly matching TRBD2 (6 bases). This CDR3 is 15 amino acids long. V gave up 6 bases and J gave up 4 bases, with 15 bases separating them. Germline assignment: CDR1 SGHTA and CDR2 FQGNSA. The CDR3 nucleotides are TGTGCCAGCAGGCCTCCGGGACTCTCCACCGGGGAGCTGTTTTTT. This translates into CASRPPGLSTGELFF.

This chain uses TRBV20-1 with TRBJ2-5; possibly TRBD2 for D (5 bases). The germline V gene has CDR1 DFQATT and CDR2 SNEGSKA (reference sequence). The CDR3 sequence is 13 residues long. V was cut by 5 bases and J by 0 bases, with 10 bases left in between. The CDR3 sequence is CSASDGNQETQYF. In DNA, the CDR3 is TGCAGTGCTTCGGACGGGAACCAAGAGACCCAGTACTTC.

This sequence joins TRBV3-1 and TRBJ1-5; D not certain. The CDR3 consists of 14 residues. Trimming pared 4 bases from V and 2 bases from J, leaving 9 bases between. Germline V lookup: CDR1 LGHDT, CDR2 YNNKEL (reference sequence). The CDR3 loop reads CASSPDSGNQPQHF. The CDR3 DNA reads TGTGCCAGCAGCCCTGACTCTGGCAATCAGCCCCAGCATTTT. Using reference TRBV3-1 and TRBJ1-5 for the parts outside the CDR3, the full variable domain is DTAVSQTPKYLVTQMGNDKSIKCEQNLGHDTMYWYKQDSKKFLKIMFSYNNKELIINETVPNRFSPKSPDKAHLNLHINSLELGDSAVYFCASSPDSGNQPQHFGDGTRLSIL.

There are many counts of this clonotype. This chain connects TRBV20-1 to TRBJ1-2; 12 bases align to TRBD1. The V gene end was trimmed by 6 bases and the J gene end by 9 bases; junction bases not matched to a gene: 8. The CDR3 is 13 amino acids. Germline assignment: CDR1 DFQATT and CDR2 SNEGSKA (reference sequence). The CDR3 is CSARGTGGASYTF. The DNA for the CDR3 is TGCAGTGCGCGCGGGACAGGGGGCGCGAGCTACACCTTC.

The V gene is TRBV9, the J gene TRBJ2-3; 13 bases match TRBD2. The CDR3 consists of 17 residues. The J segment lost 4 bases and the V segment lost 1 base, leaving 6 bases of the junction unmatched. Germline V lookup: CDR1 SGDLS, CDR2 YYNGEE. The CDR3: CASSVRKTSGGPDTQYF. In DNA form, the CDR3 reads TGTGCCAGCAGCGTAAGGAAGACTAGCGGGGGGCCAGATACGCAGTATTTT.

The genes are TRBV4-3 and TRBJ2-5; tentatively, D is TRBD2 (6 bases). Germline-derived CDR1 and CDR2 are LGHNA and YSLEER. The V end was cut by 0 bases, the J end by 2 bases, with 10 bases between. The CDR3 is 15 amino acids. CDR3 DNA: TGCGCCAGCAGCCAAGATATTGGGGGGCAAGAGACCCAGTACTTC. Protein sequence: CASSQDIGGQETQYF.

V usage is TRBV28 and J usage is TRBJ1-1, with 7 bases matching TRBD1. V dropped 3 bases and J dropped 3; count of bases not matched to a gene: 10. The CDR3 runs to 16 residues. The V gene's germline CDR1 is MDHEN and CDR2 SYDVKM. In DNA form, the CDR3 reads TGTGCCAGCAGTTTCCGGACAGGTCTGGGGTACACTGAAGCTTTCTTT. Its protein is CASSFRTGLGYTEAFF.

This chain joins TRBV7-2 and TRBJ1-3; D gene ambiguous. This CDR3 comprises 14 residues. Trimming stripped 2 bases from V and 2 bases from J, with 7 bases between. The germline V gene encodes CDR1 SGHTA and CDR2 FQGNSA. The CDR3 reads CASSLYSTGNTIYF. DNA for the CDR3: TGTGCCAGCAGCTTATACAGCACTGGAAACACCATATATTTT.

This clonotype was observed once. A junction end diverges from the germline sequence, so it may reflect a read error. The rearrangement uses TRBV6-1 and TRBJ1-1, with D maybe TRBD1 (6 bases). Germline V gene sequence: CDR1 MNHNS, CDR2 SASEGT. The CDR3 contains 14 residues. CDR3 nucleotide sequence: TGTTCCAGCAGCGTCGGGACAATGAACACTGAAGCTTTCTTT. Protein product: CSSSVGTMNTEAFF.

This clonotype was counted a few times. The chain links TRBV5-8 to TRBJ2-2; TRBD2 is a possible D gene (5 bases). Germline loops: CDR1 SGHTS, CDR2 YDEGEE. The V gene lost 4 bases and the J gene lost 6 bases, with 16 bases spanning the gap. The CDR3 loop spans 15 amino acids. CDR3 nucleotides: TGTGCCAGCAGCCCGGGAAGCGTCGGACCCGGGGAGCTGTTTTTT. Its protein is CASSPGSVGPGELFF. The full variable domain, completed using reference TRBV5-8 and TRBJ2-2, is EAGVTQSPTHLIKTRGQQATLRCSPISGHTSVYWYQQALGLGLQFLLWYDEGEERNRGNFPPRFSGRQFPNYSSELNVNALELEDSALYLCASSPGSVGPGELFFGEGSRLTVL.

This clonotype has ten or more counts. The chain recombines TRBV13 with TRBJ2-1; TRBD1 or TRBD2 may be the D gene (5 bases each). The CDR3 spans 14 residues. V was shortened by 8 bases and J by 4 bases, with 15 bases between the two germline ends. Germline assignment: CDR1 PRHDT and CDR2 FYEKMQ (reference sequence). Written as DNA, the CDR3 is TGTGCCAGCGGCGCAAGAGGGGCGTACAATGAGCAGTTCTTC. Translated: CASGARGAYNEQFF.

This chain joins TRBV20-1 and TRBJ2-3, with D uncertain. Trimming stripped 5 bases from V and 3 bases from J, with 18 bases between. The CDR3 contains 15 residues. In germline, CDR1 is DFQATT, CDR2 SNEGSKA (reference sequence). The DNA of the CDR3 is TGCAGTGCTCCAAGAAGCAGACTTGGTACAGATACGCAGTATTTT. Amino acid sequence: CSAPRSRLGTDTQYF.

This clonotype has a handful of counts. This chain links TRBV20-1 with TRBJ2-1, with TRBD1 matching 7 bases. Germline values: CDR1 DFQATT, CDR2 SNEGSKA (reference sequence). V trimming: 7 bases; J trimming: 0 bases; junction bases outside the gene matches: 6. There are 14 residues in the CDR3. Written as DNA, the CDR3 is TGCAGTGGAAGGGGGCGGAGCTCCTACAATGAGCAGTTCTTC. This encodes CSGRGRSSYNEQFF.

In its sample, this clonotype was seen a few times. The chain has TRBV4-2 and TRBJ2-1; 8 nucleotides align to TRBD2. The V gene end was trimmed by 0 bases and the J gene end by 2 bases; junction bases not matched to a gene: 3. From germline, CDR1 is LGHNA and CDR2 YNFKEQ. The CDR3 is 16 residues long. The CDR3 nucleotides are TGTGCCAGCAGCCAAGACGGGGGGGCGGCCTACAATGAGCAGTTCTTC. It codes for CASSQDGGAAYNEQFF.

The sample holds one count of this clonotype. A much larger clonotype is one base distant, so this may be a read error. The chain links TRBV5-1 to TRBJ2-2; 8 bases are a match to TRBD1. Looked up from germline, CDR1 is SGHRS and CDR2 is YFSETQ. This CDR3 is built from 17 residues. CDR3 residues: CASSLRWDRSSTGELYF. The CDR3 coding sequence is TGCGCCAGCAGCTTGAGGTGGGACAGGTCGTCCACCGGGGAGCTGTATTTT.

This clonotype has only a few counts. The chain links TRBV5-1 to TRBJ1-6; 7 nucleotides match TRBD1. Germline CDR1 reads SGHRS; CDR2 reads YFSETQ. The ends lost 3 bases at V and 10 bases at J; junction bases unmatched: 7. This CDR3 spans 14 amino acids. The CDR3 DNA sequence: TGCGCCAGCAGCTCCGGACAGGAGCGGTCACCCCTCCACTTT. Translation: CASSSGQERSPLHF. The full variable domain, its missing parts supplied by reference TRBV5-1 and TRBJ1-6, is KAGVTQTPRYLIKTRGQQVTLSCSPISGHRSVSWYQQTPGQGLQFLFEYFSETQRNKGNFPGRFSGRQFSNSRSEMNVSTLELGDSALYLCASSSGQERSPLHFGNGTRLTVT.

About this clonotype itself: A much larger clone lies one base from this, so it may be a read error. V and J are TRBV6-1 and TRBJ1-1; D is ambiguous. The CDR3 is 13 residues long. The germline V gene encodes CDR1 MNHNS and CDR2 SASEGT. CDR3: CTSSKTLGTEAFF. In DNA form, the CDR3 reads TGTACCAGCAGTAAAACCCTCGGGACTGAAGCTTTCTTT.

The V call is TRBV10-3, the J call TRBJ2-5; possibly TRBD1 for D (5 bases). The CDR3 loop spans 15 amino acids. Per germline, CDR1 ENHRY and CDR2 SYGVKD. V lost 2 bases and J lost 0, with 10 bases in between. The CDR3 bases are TGTGCCATCAGTGAGACTAAGGGGAACCAAGAGACCCAGTACTTC. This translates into CAISETKGNQETQYF.

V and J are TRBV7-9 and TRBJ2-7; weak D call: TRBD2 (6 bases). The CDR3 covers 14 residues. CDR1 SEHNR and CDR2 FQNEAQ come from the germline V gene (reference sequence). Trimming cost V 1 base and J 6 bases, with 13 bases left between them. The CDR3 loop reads CASSLGNSGSEQYF. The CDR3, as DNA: TGTGCCAGCAGCTTAGGGAATAGCGGTTCCGAGCAGTACTTC.

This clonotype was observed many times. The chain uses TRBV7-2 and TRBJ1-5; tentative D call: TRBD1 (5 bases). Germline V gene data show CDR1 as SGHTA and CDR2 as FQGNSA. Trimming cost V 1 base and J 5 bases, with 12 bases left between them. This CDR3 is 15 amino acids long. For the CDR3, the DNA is TGTGCCAGCAGCTTAGGGCAGGGCGGTTATCAGCCCCAGCATTTT. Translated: CASSLGQGGYQPQHF.

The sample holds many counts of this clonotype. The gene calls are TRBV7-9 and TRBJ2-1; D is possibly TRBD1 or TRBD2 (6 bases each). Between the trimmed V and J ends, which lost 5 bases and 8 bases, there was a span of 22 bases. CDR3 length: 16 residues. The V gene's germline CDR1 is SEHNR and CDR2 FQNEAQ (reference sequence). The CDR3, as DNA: TGTGCCAGCAGCCCAGGTCTCGGGGGCTGGAGAGATGAGCAGTTCTTC. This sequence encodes CASSPGLGGWRDEQFF. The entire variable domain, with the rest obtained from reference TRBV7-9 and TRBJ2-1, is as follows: DTGVSQNPRHKITKRGQNVTFRCDPISEHNRLYWYRQTLGQGPEFLTYFQNEAQLEKSRLLSDRFSAERPKGSFSTLEIQRTEQGDSAMYLCASSPGLGGWRDEQFFGPGTRLTVL.

The CDR3 protein is CSASGPNYEQYF. The CDR3 bases are TGCAGTGCTTCCGGGCCCAACTACGAGCAGTACTTC. This chain uses TRBV20-1 with TRBJ2-7; D uncertain. This CDR3 is 12 amino acids long. Trimming pared 5 bases from V and 3 bases from J, leaving 11 bases between. Per the germline V gene, CDR1 is DFQATT and CDR2 is SNEGSKA (reference sequence).

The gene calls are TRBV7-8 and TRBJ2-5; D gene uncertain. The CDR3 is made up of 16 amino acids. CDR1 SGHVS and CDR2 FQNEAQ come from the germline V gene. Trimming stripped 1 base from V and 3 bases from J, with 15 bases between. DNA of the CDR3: TGTGCCAGCAGCTTAGAGTGGCTCCCGCGCAAAGAGACCCAGTACTTC. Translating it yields CASSLEWLPRKETQYF.

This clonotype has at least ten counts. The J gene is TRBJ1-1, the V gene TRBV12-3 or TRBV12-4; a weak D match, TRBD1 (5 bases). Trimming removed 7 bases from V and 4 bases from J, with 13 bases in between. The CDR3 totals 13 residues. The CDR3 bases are TGTGCCAGCACCAACAGCAGGGTCACTGAAGCTTTCTTT. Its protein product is CASTNSRVTEAFF.

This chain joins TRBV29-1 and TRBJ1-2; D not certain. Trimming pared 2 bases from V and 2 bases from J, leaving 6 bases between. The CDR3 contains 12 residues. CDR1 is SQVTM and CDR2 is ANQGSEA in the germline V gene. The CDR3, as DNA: TGCAGCGTTGAATTTTCGAACTATGGCTACACCTTC. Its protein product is CSVEFSNYGYTF. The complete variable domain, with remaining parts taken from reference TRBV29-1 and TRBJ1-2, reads SAVISQKPSRDICQRGTSLTIQCQVDSQVTMMFWYRQQPGQSLTLIATANQGSEATYESGFVIDKFPISRPNLTFSTLTVSNMSPEDSSIYLCSVEFSNYGYTFGSGTRLTVV.

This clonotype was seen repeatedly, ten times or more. This CDR3 is CSAEGLALDTQYF. Here the CDR3 DNA reads TGCAGTGCTGAAGGACTAGCTTTGGATACGCAGTATTTT. V and J are TRBV20-1 and TRBJ2-3, with TRBD2 matching over 8 bases. V was clipped by 5 bases and J by 6 bases; unmatched bases: 7. The CDR3 loop spans 13 amino acids. Germline CDR1 DFQATT, CDR2 SNEGSKA (reference sequence).